This T cell receptor (beta chain) was sequenced in a study of blood T cell repertoires in COVID-19. In the study overall: Acute and convalescent COVID-19 specimens originated in the United States, Italy and Spain.

As processed by the authors: Reference gene primer amplification gave nucleated cell count estimates. Clones were read by immunoSEQ multiplex PCR, and TCRdb kept only the in-frame ones, dropping some. V and J calls and clone size follow that table, whereas D and trimming were derived from the DNA. The sample includes under 200,000 clones, under 90% of them seen just once. Sample: peripheral blood. This TCR came from a woman aged 70-85 years with COVID-19, enrolled during active disease.

The CDR3 loop reads CASRPHRVGNTEAFF. CDR3 DNA: TGCGCCAGCAGACCCCACAGGGTCGGGAACACTGAAGCTTTCTTT. The genes are TRBV5-1 and TRBJ1-1, with D perhaps TRBD1 (6 bases). Trimming left V 5 bases short and J 1 base short, with 15 bases between. The V gene's germline CDR1 is SGHRS and CDR2 YFSETQ. The CDR3 loop spans 15 amino acids. The full variable domain, with the rest looked up from reference TRBV5-1 and TRBJ1-1, is KAGVTQTPRYLIKTRGQQVTLSCSPISGHRSVSWYQQTPGQGLQFLFEYFSETQRNKGNFPGRFSGRQFSNSRSEMNVSTLELGDSALYLCASRPHRVGNTEAFFGQGTRLTVV.